The next 20 T cell receptor beta chains were all read from a single sample in a study of shared T cell receptors in the human thymus. Generated by immunoSEQ multiplex PCR, the TCRdb table keeps only in-frame clones and is missing some. Counted here are some 640,000 clones, over 75% occurring once; the ten biggest clones make up roughly 0.0089%. This sample also belongs to another study, concerning human thymus T cells.

Sequenced sample: thymocytes. These receptors were taken from a boy under two years old with a congenital heart defect.

The gene calls are TRBV7-3 and TRBJ2-7; D is undetermined. The germline gives CDR1 SGHTA, CDR2 FQGTGA. The CDR3 consists of 11 residues. V was cut by 5 bases and J by 6 bases, with 8 bases left in between. The CDR3 region is CASSPNTEQYF. The CDR3 DNA sequence: TGTGCCAGCAGCCCTAATACCGAGCAGTACTTC.

The chain recombines TRBV14 with TRBJ1-2, with D unclear. Trimming removed 1 base at V and 3 bases at J, with 6 bases between. The length of the CDR3 is 13 residues. Germline-derived CDR1 and CDR2 are SGHDN and FVKESK. This CDR3 reads CASSQGGDYGYTF. The DNA for the CDR3 is TGTGCCAGCAGCCAAGGAGGTGACTATGGCTACACCTTC.

A note on this clone: Other DNA sequences in this specimen translate into the identical CDR3. The chain uses TRBV10-1 and TRBJ2-3; no clear D. This CDR3 comprises 12 residues. Per germline, CDR1 WNHNN and CDR2 SYGVQD (reference sequence). V lost 3 bases, J lost 4 bases, and 5 bases lay in between. CDR3 protein: CASSDSADTQYF. CDR3 nucleotides: TGCGCCAGCAGTGATTCGGCAGATACGCAGTATTTT.

The V call is TRBV7-6, the J call TRBJ2-1, with 11 bases matching TRBD2. V lost 3 bases and J lost 8; bases outside the gene matches: 9. The CDR3 contains 16 residues. Per germline, CDR1 SGHVS and CDR2 FNYEAQ. This chain's CDR3 is CASSFKLAGVNHEQFF. The DNA of the CDR3 is TGTGCCAGCAGCTTCAAACTAGCGGGAGTAAACCATGAGCAGTTCTTC.

The chain links TRBV9 to TRBJ2-5; possible D gene TRBD2, 7 bases. The CDR3 totals 14 residues. Trimming shortened V by 0 bases and J by 4 bases, and 10 bases separated the two germline ends. CDR1 SGDLS and CDR2 YYNGEE come from the germline V gene. The CDR3 reads CASSVEGGGETQYF. Here the CDR3 DNA reads TGTGCCAGCAGCGTAGAGGGGGGGGGAGAGACCCAGTACTTC.

This clone is a singleton in its sample. This chain connects TRBV29-1 to TRBJ2-1; 12 bases match TRBD1. Germline V gene sequence: CDR1 SQVTM, CDR2 ANQGSEA. The CDR3 has 16 amino acids. V lost 2 bases, J lost 6 bases, and 8 bases stayed unmatched. This CDR3 reads CSVEFRGQGACNEQFF. CDR3 sequence (DNA): TGCAGCGTTGAATTTAGGGGACAGGGGGCTTGCAATGAGCAGTTCTTC.

This rearrangement joins TRBV13 to TRBJ2-1, with TRBD1 matching over 7 bases. After removal of 5 bases from V and 4 bases from J, the junction contained 5 bases not matched to a gene. Per germline, CDR1 PRHDT and CDR2 FYEKMQ (reference sequence). The CDR3 runs to 14 residues. CDR3 DNA sequence: TGTGCCAGCAGCAAAGACAGGGTTTACAATGAGCAGTTCTTC. Encoded protein: CASSKDRVYNEQFF. The full variable domain, rest sourced from reference TRBV13 and TRBJ2-1, is AAGVIQSPRHLIKEKRETATLKCYPIPRHDTVYWYQQGPGQDPQFLISFYEKMQSDKGSIPDRFSAQQFSDYHSELNMSSLELGDSALYFCASSKDRVYNEQFFGPGTRLTVL.

The V gene is TRBV5-1, the J gene TRBJ2-3; perhaps TRBD2 as D (6 bases). The CDR3 is made up of 15 amino acids. Germline V gene lookup returns CDR1 SGHRS and CDR2 YFSETQ. V was shortened by 0 bases and J by 2 bases, with 10 bases between the two germline ends. CDR3 protein: CASSLEAGHTDTQYF. The CDR3 DNA is TGCGCCAGCAGCTTGGAGGCGGGGCACACAGATACGCAGTATTTT.

This clone was observed a handful of times. The rearrangement uses TRBV9 and TRBJ2-7; 9 nucleotides align to TRBD2. V shed 0 bases, J shed 2 bases, and the junction held 9 bases outside the gene matches. CDR3 length: 17 residues. The germline V gene has CDR1 SGDLS and CDR2 YYNGEE. This CDR3 is CASSVAPTSGTTYEQYF. The CDR3 bases are TGTGCCAGCAGCGTAGCTCCGACTAGCGGAACCACCTACGAGCAGTACTTC.

This rearrangement joins TRBV28 to TRBJ2-1; 7 positions agree with TRBD1. V lost 6 bases to trimming and J lost 9 bases; unmatched junction nucleotides: 8. The CDR3 consists of 13 residues. Germline assignment: CDR1 MDHEN and CDR2 SYDVKM. The CDR3 DNA is TGTGCCAGCAGCCTCAGGGGGAGAGGTGAGCAGTTCTTC. Its translation is CASSLRGRGEQFF.

The chain is built from TRBV4-3 and TRBJ2-7, with D tentatively TRBD2 (6 bases). The ends were cut back, 0 bases at V and 2 bases at J, with 14 bases in the middle. The CDR3 is 16 amino acids. Germline V gene lookup returns CDR1 LGHNA and CDR2 YSLEER. The CDR3, as DNA: TGCGCCAGCAGCCAAGAACCAAGCGGGTACCCCTACGAGCAGTACTTC. It is translated as CASSQEPSGYPYEQYF.

The chain employs TRBV7-2 and TRBJ1-2; D is possibly TRBD1 (6 bases). V was cut by 5 bases and J by 7 bases, with 11 bases left in between. In germline, CDR1 is SGHTA, CDR2 FQGNSA. The CDR3 has 12 residues. The CDR3 region has the DNA TGTGCCAGCAGCCGCCCCAGGGGTGGCTACACCTTC. This encodes CASSRPRGGYTF. Full variable domain (missing parts from reference TRBV7-2 and TRBJ1-2): GAGVSQSPSNKVTEKGKDVELRCDPISGHTALYWYRQSLGQGLEFLIYFQGNSAPDKSGLPSDRFSAERTGGSVSTLTIQRTQQEDSAVYLCASSRPRGGYTFGSGTRLTVV.

This chain connects TRBV5-1 to TRBJ2-3, with D unclear. V was trimmed by 3 bases and J by 10 bases, leaving 6 bases between them. From germline, CDR1 is SGHRS and CDR2 YFSETQ. This CDR3 spans 10 amino acids. The CDR3 DNA follows: TGCGCCAGCAGCTCCGGAGCGCAGTATTTT. Translation gives CASSSGAQYF.

The rearrangement links TRBV5-6 to TRBJ1-5; 7 bases align to TRBD1. Germline V CDR1 and CDR2: SGHDT, YYEEEE. V was clipped by 2 bases and J by 1 base; unmatched bases: 6. This CDR3 spans 16 amino acids. CDR3 loop: CASSLDREGSNQPQHF. For the CDR3, the DNA is TGTGCCAGCAGCTTAGACAGGGAAGGGAGCAATCAGCCCCAGCATTTT.

The sample holds one count of this clone. This chain connects TRBV28 to TRBJ1-2; no reliable D call. CDR1 is MDHEN, CDR2 SYDVKM, per germline. The CDR3 covers 17 residues. Trimming removed 3 bases at V and 4 bases at J, with 21 bases between. The CDR3 DNA sequence: TGTGCCAGCAGTTTTTCGCCGATTTACCATGGGAGCTATGGCTACACCTTC. It yields the protein CASSFSPIYHGSYGYTF.

This clone was observed a handful of times. The V and J genes are TRBV29-1 and TRBJ2-3; D remains ambiguous. This CDR3 is 14 amino acids long. The V end was cut by 4 bases, the J end by 6 bases, with 17 bases between. CDR1 and CDR2 from the germline V gene are SQVTM and ANQGSEA. CDR3 in amino acids: CSVARLAGVDTQYF. The CDR3, as DNA: TGCAGCGTTGCCCGTTTAGCCGGAGTGGATACGCAGTATTTT.

The V call is TRBV9, the J call TRBJ2-5; D is ambiguous. Deletions cut 4 bases from V and 5 bases from J, with 18 bases between. The germline V gene encodes CDR1 SGDLS and CDR2 YYNGEE. The CDR3 covers 15 residues. This CDR3 reads CASSTPVGGEETQYF. The CDR3 DNA reads as TGTGCCAGCAGCACCCCCGTCGGTGGTGAGGAGACCCAGTACTTC.

The chain couples TRBV14 to TRBJ2-1; TRBD1 matches 7 bases. V was clipped by 4 bases and J by 5 bases; unmatched bases: 17. Per the germline V gene, CDR1 is SGHDN and CDR2 is FVKESK. The CDR3 sequence is 18 residues long. CDR3 in DNA: TGTGCCAGCAGCCGATCTACCCTTACAGGGGACCCTCACAATGAGCAGTTCTTC. It yields the protein CASSRSTLTGDPHNEQFF. Using reference TRBV14 and TRBJ2-1 for the parts outside the CDR3, the full variable domain is EAGVTQFPSHSVIEKGQTVTLRCDPISGHDNLYWYRRVMGKEIKFLLHFVKESKQDESGMPNNRFLAERTGGTYSTLKVQPAELEDSGVYFCASSRSTLTGDPHNEQFFGPGTRLTVL.

The chain employs TRBV2 and TRBJ2-2; 12 bases are a match to TRBD2. CDR3 size: 16 residues. Germline CDR1 and CDR2: SNHLY and FYNNEI. V lost 8 bases and J lost 4; bases outside the gene matches: 8. The CDR3 nucleotides read TGTGCCAGCGGTTCTAGCGGGAGGGCCCGCACCGGGGAGCTGTTTTTT. This sequence encodes CASGSSGRARTGELFF.

This clone has a handful of counts. The V gene is TRBV10-1, the J gene TRBJ2-4; TRBD2 matches 8 bases. From germline, CDR1 is WNHNN and CDR2 SYGVQD (reference sequence). The V segment lost 6 bases and the J segment 3 bases; nucleotides outside the gene matches: 4. The CDR3 has 14 residues. Written as DNA, the CDR3 is TGCGCCAGCAGGCGGGGGGCGGGCAAAAACATTCAGTACTTC. It specifies CASRRGAGKNIQYF.